These T cell receptor beta chains were read from a single sample in a study of T cell repertoires in cytomegalovirus infection. TCRdb processed the reads anew with MiXCR; each CDR3 protein has one entry. The table lists 560,000 or so distinct CDR3 sequences, 15% to 20% of them singletons. Sequenced: CD8+ T cells from PBMCs. Every receptor here comes from a human donor in good health (CMV status not recorded). Some clones in this sample may be carry-over from other donors' samples. Each CDR3 is given with its conserved first and last residue. Fields, in order: clone size, J gene, D gene, V gene, CDR3 DNA, CDR3 protein. The D gene is left open where the match is weak. The size entry is marked missing in some rows and otherwise reads once, few, many or a size class.

NA TRBJ2-1 TRBD1 TRBV4-2 TGTGCCAGCAGCGCAGGGGGAATAGATGAGCAGTTCTTC CASSAGGIDEQFF
NA TRBJ2-1 NA TRBV28 TGTGCCAGCACCTTTACCCCGCTAGCTGGAGGGAATGAGCAGTTCTTC CASTFTPLAGGNEQFF
many TRBJ1-2 NA TRBV12-3/TRBV12-4 TGTGCCAGCAGTTCTCTTAGGGACCCGAACTTCTATGGCTACACCTTC CASSSLRDPNFYGYTF
NA TRBJ1-6 TRBD1 TRBV9 TGTGCCAGCAGCGTAGGGGACAGGGGGAATTCACCCCTCCACTTT CASSVGDRGNSPLHF
many TRBJ1-5 NA TRBV25-1 TGTGCCACCTCAGAGACATCTAGCAATCAGCCCCAGCATTTT CATSETSSNQPQHF
few TRBJ2-3 NA TRBV7-9 TGTGCCAGCAGCTTAGCCGCGGAGACCCGCACAGATACGCAGTATTTT CASSLAAETRTDTQYF
few TRBJ2-1 NA TRBV7-9 TGTGCCAGCAGCCGTGCAGGTGAGCAGTTCTTC CASSRAGEQFF
NA TRBJ2-3 TRBD2 TRBV6-5 TGTGCCACGGGACTAGCGGGAGTAACAGATACGCAGTATTTT CATGLAGVTDTQYF
many TRBJ2-1 NA TRBV6-2/TRBV6-3 TGTGCCAGCAGTTACTCTAGCGGTTGGGAATCCTACAATGAGCAGTTCTTC CASSYSSGWESYNEQFF
NA TRBJ2-7 TRBD1 TRBV28 TGTGCCAGCAGTCCATGGACAGGAATCTTCTACGAGCAGTACTTC CASSPWTGIFYEQYF
many TRBJ1-5 NA TRBV12-3/TRBV12-4 TGTGCCAGCAGTTTGAGACAGAAAATGCAGCCCCAGCATTTT CASSLRQKMQPQHF
many TRBJ2-3 TRBD2 TRBV2 TGTGCTGGGGAGGGGACAGATACGCAGTATTTT CAGEGTDTQYF
NA TRBJ2-3 TRBD2 TRBV9 TGTGCCAGCAGCGCCTCCGGGACTAGCTTCACAGATACGCAGTATTTT CASSASGTSFTDTQYF
few TRBJ2-1 TRBD2 TRBV5-1 TGCGCCAGCACCGGGAGGGGAGAGCAGTTCTTC CASTGRGEQFF
many TRBJ1-5 NA TRBV4-1 TGCGCCAGCAGCCAAATCGGGGGCTTCAATCAGCCCCAGCATTTT CASSQIGGFNQPQHF
many TRBJ2-5 NA TRBV27 TGTGCCAGCGGATCCTTTATAGGGGTCCCGGCGGAGACCCAGTACTTC CASGSFIGVPAETQYF
NA TRBJ2-3 TRBD2 TRBV7-9 TGTGCCAGCAGCTTAAGGACTAGAAACACAGATACGCAGTATTTT CASSLRTRNTDTQYF
NA TRBJ2-2 TRBD2 TRBV5-4 TGTGCCAGCAGCCGGAGCGGGAGGAGAGGCGGGGAGCTGTTTTTT CASSRSGRRGGELFF
many TRBJ1-5 TRBD1 TRBV7-6 TGTGCCAGCAGCGCGGATAGGGGGCTTGATCAGCCCCAGCATTTT CASSADRGLDQPQHF
many TRBJ2-2 TRBD2 TRBV7-6 TGTGCCAGCAGCCCTACTAGCGGTTCGGACACCGGGGAGCTGTTTTTT CASSPTSGSDTGELFF
NA TRBJ2-1 TRBD1 TRBV9 TGTGCCAGCAGCGTTTCTCGGTGGCCCGGGACAGGGGATGAGCAGTTCTTC CASSVSRWPGTGDEQFF
once TRBJ1-2 NA TRBV27 TGTGCCAGCAGTTTATTTCAGGGTCGACATTGCTACACCTTC CASSLFQGRHCYTF
many TRBJ2-1 TRBD2 TRBV27 TGTGCCAGCAGTAAACTAGCGGGATACTTCAATGAGCAGTTCTTC CASSKLAGYFNEQFF
NA TRBJ2-5 TRBD1 TRBV11-2 TGTGCCAGCAGCTTAGCCGGGACAGGGGAGACCCAGTACTTC CASSLAGTGETQYF
many TRBJ1-1 NA TRBV28 TGTGCCAGCAGTTTTACCATGAACACTGAAGCTTTCTTT CASSFTMNTEAFF
many TRBJ1-2 NA TRBV7-3 TGTGCCAGCAGCCCGCAAGGAGGGGTGGATGGCTACACCTTC CASSPQGGVDGYTF
many TRBJ2-6 NA TRBV5-4 TGTGCCAGCAGCTTGAACCCCAACGTCCTGACTTTC CASSLNPNVLTF
NA TRBJ2-1 NA TRBV14 TGTGCCAGCAGCCAGGGGCAGGGGTTTTACAATGAGCAGTTCTTC CASSQGQGFYNEQFF
many TRBJ2-3 NA TRBV14 TGTGCCAGCAGCCAAGAGAAGCGAAGCACAGATACGCAGTATTTT CASSQEKRSTDTQYF
few TRBJ2-1 TRBD1 TRBV10-3 TGTGCCATCAGTGTCAATGAAGGGACAGATAACAATGAGCAGTTCTTC CAISVNEGTDNNEQFF
many TRBJ2-1 TRBD2 TRBV6-6 TGTGCCACAGGGGCTAGCGGGAATGAGCAGTTCTTC CATGASGNEQFF
few TRBJ1-5 TRBD1 TRBV7-9 TGTGCCAGCAGCGGGGGACAGGTTGGAAATCAGCCCCAGCATTTT CASSGGQVGNQPQHF
NA TRBJ2-7 TRBD2 TRBV27 TGTGCCAGCAGTCCTCTAGCGGGCTCCTACAATGAGCAGTACTTC CASSPLAGSYNEQYF
NA TRBJ2-7 TRBD2 TRBV13 TGTGCCAGCAGCGTACTAGCGGGGGGTTCTTACGAGCAGTACTTC CASSVLAGGSYEQYF
many TRBJ2-5 NA TRBV7-8 TGTGCCAGCAGCTTAAGCACAGAGCAAGAGACCCAGTACTTC CASSLSTEQETQYF
NA TRBJ1-3 NA TRBV6-6 TGTGCCAGCAGCGTCAAGTACACCATATATTTT CASSVKYTIYF
many TRBJ2-2 NA TRBV7-3 TGTGCCAGCAGACTGGACACCGGGGAGCTGTTTTTT CASRLDTGELFF
few TRBJ2-1 TRBD2 TRBV19 TGTGCCAGTAGTATGATGAGGGTTGGGACTAGCGGGCAGAGATGCGATGAGCAGTTCTTC CASSMMRVGTSGQRCDEQFF
many TRBJ2-7 TRBD2 TRBV27 TGTGCCAGCAGTTTGACTAGCGGGAGGGGGTACGAGCAGTACTTC CASSLTSGRGYEQYF